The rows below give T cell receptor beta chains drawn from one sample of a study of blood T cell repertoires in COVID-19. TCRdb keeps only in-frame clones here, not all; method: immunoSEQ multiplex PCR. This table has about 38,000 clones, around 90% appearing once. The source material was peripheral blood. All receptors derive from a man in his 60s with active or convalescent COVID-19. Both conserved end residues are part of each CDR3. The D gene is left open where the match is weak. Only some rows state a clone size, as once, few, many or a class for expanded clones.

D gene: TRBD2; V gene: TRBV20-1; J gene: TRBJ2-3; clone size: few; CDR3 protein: CSASEASGITDTQYF; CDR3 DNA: TGCAGTGCTAGTGAGGCTAGCGGAATCACAGATACGCAGTATTTT
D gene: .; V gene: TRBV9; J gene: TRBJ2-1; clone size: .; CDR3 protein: CASSDGTINEQFF; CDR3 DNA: TGTGCCAGCAGCGACGGGACAATCAATGAGCAGTTCTTC
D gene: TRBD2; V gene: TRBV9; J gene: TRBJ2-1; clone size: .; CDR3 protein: CASSVGTSGYNEQFF; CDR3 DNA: TGTGCCAGCAGCGTCGGGACTAGCGGTTACAATGAGCAGTTCTTC
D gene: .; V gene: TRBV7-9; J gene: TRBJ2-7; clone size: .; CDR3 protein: CASSFGETSYEQYF; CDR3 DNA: TGTGCCAGCAGCTTTGGGGAGACCTCCTACGAGCAGTACTTC
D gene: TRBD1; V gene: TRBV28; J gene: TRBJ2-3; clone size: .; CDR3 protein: CASSSPYSNRGAQYF; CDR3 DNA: TGTGCCAGCAGTTCGCCCTACTCGAACAGGGGCGCGCAGTATTTT
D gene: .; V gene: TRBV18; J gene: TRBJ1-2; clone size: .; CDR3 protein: CASSPRSREINYGYTF; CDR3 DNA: TGTGCCAGCTCACCGAGGAGCAGGGAAATAAACTATGGCTACACCTTC
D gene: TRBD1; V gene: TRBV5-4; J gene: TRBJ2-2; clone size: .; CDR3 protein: CASRRRQGDTGELFF; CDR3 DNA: TGTGCCAGCAGAAGGAGACAGGGGGACACCGGGGAGCTGTTTTTT
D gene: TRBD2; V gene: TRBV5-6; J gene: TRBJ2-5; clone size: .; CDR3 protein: CASKRISGQETQYF; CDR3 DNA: TGTGCCAGCAAACGAATTAGCGGGCAAGAGACCCAGTACTTC
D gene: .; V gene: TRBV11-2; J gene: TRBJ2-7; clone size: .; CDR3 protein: CASSLVNWSSYEQYF; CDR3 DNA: TGTGCCAGCAGCTTAGTCAACTGGAGCTCCTACGAGCAGTACTTC
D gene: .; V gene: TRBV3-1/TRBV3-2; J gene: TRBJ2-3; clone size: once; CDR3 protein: CASSQDFADTQYF; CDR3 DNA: TGTGCCAGCAGCCAAGATTTCGCAGATACGCAGTATTTT
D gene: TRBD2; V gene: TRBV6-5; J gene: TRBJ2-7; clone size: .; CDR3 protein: CASRSGGPHSYEQYF; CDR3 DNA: TGTGCCAGCAGATCGGGAGGACCACACTCCTACGAGCAGTACTTC
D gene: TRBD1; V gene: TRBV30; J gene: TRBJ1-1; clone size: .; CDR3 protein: CAWNRDRGGRMNTEAFF; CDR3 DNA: TGTGCCTGGAATCGGGACAGGGGAGGGAGAATGAACACTGAAGCTTTCTTT
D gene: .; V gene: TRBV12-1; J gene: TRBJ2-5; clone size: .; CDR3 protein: CASPQLAGVLETQYF; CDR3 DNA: TGTGCCAGCCCTCAACTAGCGGGAGTTTTGGAGACCCAGTACTTC
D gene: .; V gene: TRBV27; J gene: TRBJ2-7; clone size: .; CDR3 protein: CASSSGMPYEQYF; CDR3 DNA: TGTGCCAGCAGTTCCGGGATGCCCTACGAGCAGTACTTC
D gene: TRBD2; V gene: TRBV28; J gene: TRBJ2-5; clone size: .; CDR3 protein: CASITAASGQETQYF; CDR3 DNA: TGTGCCAGCATAACGGCGGCTAGCGGCCAAGAGACCCAGTACTTC
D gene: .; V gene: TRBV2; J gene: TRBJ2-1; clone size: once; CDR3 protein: CASSEHSTSNEQFF; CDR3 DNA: TGTGCCAGCAGTGAACACTCAACCTCCAATGAGCAGTTCTTC
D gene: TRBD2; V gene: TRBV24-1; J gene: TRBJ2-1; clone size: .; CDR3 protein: CATSDFRNSPGLDYNEQFF; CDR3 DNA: TGTGCCACCAGTGACTTCAGGAATTCCCCGGGACTAGACTACAATGAGCAGTTCTTC
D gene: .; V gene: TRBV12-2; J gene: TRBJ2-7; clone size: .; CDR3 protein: CASRLESARGHSYEQYF; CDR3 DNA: TGTGCAAGTCGCTTAGAATCGGCGCGGGGGCACTCCTACGAGCAGTACTTC
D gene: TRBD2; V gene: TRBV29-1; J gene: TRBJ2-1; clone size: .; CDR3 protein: CSAGGLAGGVDEQFF; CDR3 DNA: TGCAGCGCCGGAGGACTAGCGGGAGGAGTTGATGAGCAGTTCTTC
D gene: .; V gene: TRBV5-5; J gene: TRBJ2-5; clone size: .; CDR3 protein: CASSLLAGPGETQYF; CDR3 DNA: TGTGCCAGCAGCTTACTAGCAGGGCCGGGAGAGACCCAGTACTTC
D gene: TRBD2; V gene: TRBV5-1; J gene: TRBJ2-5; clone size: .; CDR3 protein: CASSLGAGGRETQYF; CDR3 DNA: TGCGCCAGCAGCTTGGGAGCGGGAGGGCGAGAGACCCAGTACTTC
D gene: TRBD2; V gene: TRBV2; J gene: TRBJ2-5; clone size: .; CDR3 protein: CASQLAGVETQYF; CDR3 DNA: TGTGCCAGCCAGCTAGCGGGAGTGGAGACCCAGTACTTC
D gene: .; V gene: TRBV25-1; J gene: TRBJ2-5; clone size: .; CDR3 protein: CASSAREAQYF; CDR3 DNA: TGTGCCAGCAGTGCTCGAGAGGCCCAGTACTTC
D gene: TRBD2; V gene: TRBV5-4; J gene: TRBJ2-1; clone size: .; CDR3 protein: CASSFTSGPYNEQFF; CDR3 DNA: TGTGCCAGCAGCTTCACTAGCGGACCCTACAATGAGCAGTTCTTC
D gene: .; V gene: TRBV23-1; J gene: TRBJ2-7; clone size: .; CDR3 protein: CASSRGGSAYEQYF; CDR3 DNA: TGCGCCAGCAGTCGTGGGGGCTCTGCCTACGAGCAGTACTTC
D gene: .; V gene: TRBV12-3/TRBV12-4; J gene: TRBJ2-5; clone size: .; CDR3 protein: CASSLAQQETQYF; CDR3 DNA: TGTGCCAGCAGTTTAGCCCAACAAGAGACCCAGTACTTC
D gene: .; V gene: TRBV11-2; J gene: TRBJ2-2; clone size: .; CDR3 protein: CASSYYGGTGELFF; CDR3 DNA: TGTGCCAGCAGCTACTATGGTGGCACCGGGGAGCTGTTTTTT
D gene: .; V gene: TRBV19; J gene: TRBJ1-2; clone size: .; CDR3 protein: CASSLRGDYGYTF; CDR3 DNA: TGTGCCAGTTCCCTCCGAGGAGACTATGGCTACACCTTC